The 5 T cell receptor beta chains below come from one sample, sequenced in a study of ipilimumab plus nivolumab after autologous stem cell transplantation. Generated by immunoSEQ multiplex PCR, the TCRdb table keeps only in-frame clones and is missing some. The sample records about 5,000 clones, roughly three quarters being singletons. The specimen was PBMCs, collected in a trial of ipilimumab plus nivolumab as post-transplant consolidation. The receptors come from a male donor with multiple myeloma.

The sample holds one count of this clone. CDR3 sequence: CASSISSSGWGNQPQHF. The DNA for the CDR3 is TGTGCCAGTAGTATTTCTTCTTCGGGCTGGGGGAATCAGCCCCAGCATTTT. V usage is TRBV19 and J usage is TRBJ1-5, with TRBD1 as a possible D gene (5 bases). From germline, CDR1 is LNHDA and CDR2 SQIVND (reference sequence). This CDR3 contains 17 residues. With 3 bases removed from V and 4 bases from J, the gap between germline ends came to 19 bases.

The chain carries TRBV4-1 and TRBJ1-2, with D possibly matching TRBD1 (6 bases). CDR1 MGHRA and CDR2 YSYEKL come from the germline V gene. This CDR3 spans 16 amino acids. Trimming cost V 4 bases and J 2 bases, with 17 bases left between them. The CDR3 bases are TGCGCCAGCAGCCCCCTCGCAGGTGGGACAAACTATGGCTACACCTTC. Its translation is CASSPLAGGTNYGYTF.

The rearrangement joins TRBV11-3 to TRBJ2-7; TRBD1 matches 8 bases. V trimming: 3 bases; J trimming: 2 bases; junction bases outside the gene matches: 3. This CDR3 contains 14 residues. The V gene's germline CDR1 is SGHNT and CDR2 YENEEA. CDR3 sequence reads: CASSFRDRTYEQYF. The DNA for the CDR3 is TGTGCCAGCAGCTTTAGGGACAGGACCTACGAGCAGTACTTC.

The chain joins TRBV5-1 to TRBJ2-1; the D is unclear. The CDR3 covers 15 residues. CDR1 is SGHRS and CDR2 is YFSETQ in the germline V gene. V lost 4 bases and J 2 bases, leaving 13 bases between the germline ends. The CDR3 here is CASSVALSPYNEQFF. The CDR3 DNA reads as TGCGCCAGCAGCGTGGCCCTGAGTCCCTACAATGAGCAGTTCTTC.

The rearrangement links TRBV4-2 to TRBJ2-2; D might be TRBD1 or TRBD2, each matching 6 bases. The V and J ends lost 1 base and 3 bases respectively, with 21 bases between them. CDR1 is LGHNA, CDR2 YNFKEQ, per germline. CDR3 length: 19 residues. CDR3 region: CASSQVPVYGGAYTGELFF. The CDR3 DNA reads as TGTGCCAGCAGCCAAGTCCCCGTTTACGGGGGCGCCTACACCGGGGAGCTGTTTTTT.